A selection of T cell receptor beta chains follows, all from one sample in a study of blood T cells in healthy people across ages. TCRdb processed the 5' RACE reads anew with MiXCR; each CDR3 protein has one entry. The table includes almost 800,000 distinct CDR3 sequences, 58% detected once. The sequenced sample was blood. These receptor sequences come from a man younger than 45 in good health. Both conserved end residues are part of each CDR3. The D gene is left open where the match is weak. Clone size is shown for a subset of rows, as once, few, many or a class of expanded clone.

D: TRBD2
J: TRBJ2-1
V: TRBV20-1
size: NA
CDR3: CSAAGLADSSYNEQFF
DNA: TGCAGTGCTGCCGGACTAGCGGACAGCTCCTACAATGAGCAGTTCTTC

D: NA
J: TRBJ2-3
V: TRBV2
size: NA
CDR3: CASGREDSSTDTQYF
DNA: TGTGCCAGCGGGAGGGAGGACAGTAGCACAGATACGCAGTATTTT

D: NA
J: TRBJ2-7
V: TRBV6-1
size: few
CDR3: CATGIAEGPYEQYF
DNA: TGTGCCACCGGGATAGCGGAAGGGCCCTACGAGCAGTACTTC

D: NA
J: TRBJ2-7
V: TRBV4-1
size: once
CDR3: CASSQGEQGYEQYF
DNA: TGCGCCAGCAGCCAAGGAGAACAAGGGTACGAGCAGTACTTC

D: NA
J: TRBJ1-2
V: TRBV7-9
size: few
CDR3: CASSPTRDTYGYTF
DNA: TGTGCCAGCAGCCCGACTCGGGACACCTATGGCTACACCTTC

D: TRBD2
J: TRBJ2-1
V: TRBV6-2/TRBV6-3
size: NA
CDR3: CASRTGLAGLNEQFF
DNA: TGTGCCAGCAGAACGGGACTAGCGGGACTGAATGAGCAGTTCTTC

D: NA
J: TRBJ2-5
V: TRBV7-2
size: NA
CDR3: CASSRDWGVGYF
DNA: TGTGCCAGCAGCCGAGATTGGGGGGTAGGGTACTTC

D: NA
J: TRBJ2-7
V: TRBV15
size: NA
CDR3: CATSPGFGYEQYF
DNA: TGTGCCACCTCCCCCGGGTTCGGCTACGAGCAGTACTTC

D: NA
J: TRBJ2-1
V: TRBV6-2/TRBV6-3
size: NA
CDR3: CASSEDRFYNEQFF
DNA: TGTGCCAGCAGTGAAGACAGATTCTACAATGAGCAGTTCTTC

D: NA
J: TRBJ2-5
V: TRBV5-1
size: NA
CDR3: CASSLAGGRGYNEQYF
DNA: TGCGCCAGCAGCTTGGCCGGGGGGCGAGGGTACAATGAGCAGTACTTC

D: NA
J: TRBJ1-5
V: TRBV7-9
size: few
CDR3: CASSSPGVSQPQHF
DNA: TGTGCCAGCAGTTCCCCCGGGGTTTCGCAGCCCCAGCATTTT

D: NA
J: TRBJ1-4
V: TRBV5-1
size: NA
CDR3: CASSSWDNEKLFF
DNA: TGCGCCAGCAGCTCTTGGGACAACGAAAAACTGTTTTTT

D: TRBD2
J: TRBJ2-1
V: TRBV20-1
size: NA
CDR3: CSARKTSGSWNEQFF
DNA: TGCAGTGCTAGAAAGACTAGCGGGTCTTGGAATGAGCAGTTCTTC

D: NA
J: TRBJ2-1
V: TRBV9
size: NA
CDR3: CASSVAGAGNEQFF
DNA: TGTGCCAGCAGCGTAGCGGGAGCGGGCAATGAGCAGTTCTTC

D: TRBD2
J: TRBJ2-7
V: TRBV30
size: few
CDR3: CAVNPGGSRSYEQYF
DNA: TGTGCCGTTAACCCGGGCGGGAGTAGGTCCTACGAGCAGTACTTC

D: TRBD2
J: TRBJ2-5
V: TRBV11-2
size: NA
CDR3: CASSLGTSGVAETQYF
DNA: TGTGCCAGCAGCTTAGGAACTAGCGGGGTGGCAGAGACCCAGTACTTC

D: TRBD2
J: TRBJ2-7
V: TRBV7-2
size: NA
CDR3: CASSLKRAGGLGEQYF
DNA: TGTGCCAGCAGCTTAAAGAGAGCGGGAGGACTAGGCGAGCAGTACTTC

D: NA
J: TRBJ2-5
V: TRBV28
size: NA
CDR3: CASSWRAEIQETQYF
DNA: TGTGCCAGCAGTTGGAGGGCGGAGATTCAAGAGACCCAGTACTTC

D: TRBD2
J: TRBJ2-2
V: TRBV29-1
size: few
CDR3: CSVEDLRTSGPRGGELFF
DNA: TGCAGCGTTGAAGATCTCCGGACTAGCGGTCCTCGGGGCGGGGAGCTGTTTTTT

D: TRBD2
J: TRBJ2-1
V: TRBV10-3
size: few
CDR3: CAISERAGGGHNEQFF
DNA: TGTGCCATCAGTGAAAGAGCGGGAGGGGGGCACAATGAGCAGTTCTTC

D: NA
J: TRBJ2-7
V: TRBV10-3
size: NA
CDR3: CAISQGQGRYEQYF
DNA: TGTGCCATCAGTCAGGGGCAGGGGAGGTACGAGCAGTACTTC

D: TRBD2
J: TRBJ2-3
V: TRBV20-1
size: NA
CDR3: CSAVATSGSTDTQYF
DNA: TGCAGTGCCGTGGCTACTAGCGGATCCACAGATACGCAGTATTTT

D: NA
J: TRBJ2-2
V: TRBV6-5
size: NA
CDR3: CASSDSLTGELFF
DNA: TGTGCCAGCAGTGACTCACTTACCGGGGAGCTGTTTTTT

D: NA
J: TRBJ2-5
V: TRBV4-2
size: few
CDR3: CASSQGGGGSETQYF
DNA: TGTGCCAGCAGCCAAGGGGGGGGCGGATCAGAGACCCAGTACTTC

D: NA
J: TRBJ2-3
V: TRBV9
size: NA
CDR3: CASSVAPTSDTQYF
DNA: TGTGCCAGCAGCGTAGCCCCGACGTCGGATACGCAGTATTTT

D: TRBD2
J: TRBJ2-3
V: TRBV6-2/TRBV6-3
size: NA
CDR3: CASSLLAGELQTQYF
DNA: TGTGCCAGCAGTTTACTAGCGGGGGAATTGCAGACGCAGTATTTT

D: TRBD2
J: TRBJ2-7
V: TRBV20-1
size: NA
CDR3: CSARDRAGRSSYEQYF
DNA: TGCAGTGCTAGAGATAGAGCGGGGCGATCCTCCTACGAGCAGTACTTC

D: TRBD1
J: TRBJ1-2
V: TRBV25-1
size: few
CDR3: CASSRDSTNYGYTF
DNA: TGTGCCAGCAGCCGGGACAGCACAAACTATGGCTACACCTTC

D: NA
J: TRBJ2-7
V: TRBV20-1
size: NA
CDR3: CSAISGTFYEQYF
DNA: TGCAGTGCTATCAGCGGAACCTTTTACGAGCAGTACTTC

D: TRBD2
J: TRBJ2-5
V: TRBV2
size: NA
CDR3: CASSLTSGGKETQYF
DNA: TGTGCCAGCAGCCTGACTAGCGGGGGGAAAGAGACCCAGTACTTC

D: NA
J: TRBJ2-5
V: TRBV11-1
size: few
CDR3: CASSLNGGGGETQYF
DNA: TGTGCCAGCAGCCTTAACGGAGGCGGCGGAGAGACCCAGTACTTC

D: NA
J: TRBJ1-4
V: TRBV27
size: NA
CDR3: CASSSLWDRYEKLFF
DNA: TGTGCCAGCAGTTCATTGTGGGACCGCTATGAAAAACTGTTTTTT

D: NA
J: TRBJ2-7
V: TRBV7-9
size: NA
CDR3: CASSLAWAGAYEQYF
DNA: TGTGCCAGCAGCTTAGCGTGGGCAGGGGCCTACGAGCAGTACTTC

D: TRBD1
J: TRBJ2-5
V: TRBV20-1
size: NA
CDR3: CSATTTGGLGGETQYF
DNA: TGCAGTGCTACCACGACAGGGGGGCTCGGAGGGGAGACCCAGTACTTC

D: TRBD2
J: TRBJ2-5
V: TRBV6-6
size: NA
CDR3: CASSAKGTSSRLGEQYF
DNA: TGTGCCAGCAGCGCCAAAGGGACTAGCTCCCGCTTGGGGGAGCAGTACTTC

D: TRBD1
J: TRBJ2-7
V: TRBV20-1
size: many
CDR3: CSAPPGQGAYEQYF
DNA: TGCAGTGCTCCGCCGGGACAGGGGGCCTACGAGCAGTACTTC

D: NA
J: TRBJ1-5
V: TRBV7-9
size: NA
CDR3: CASSGTGFSQPQHF
DNA: TGTGCCAGCAGCGGTACAGGGTTCAGTCAGCCCCAGCATTTT

D: TRBD2
J: TRBJ2-1
V: TRBV20-1
size: NA
CDR3: CSARDAQRGSGNEQFF
DNA: TGCAGTGCTAGAGACGCTCAGCGGGGGTCGGGCAATGAGCAGTTCTTC

D: NA
J: TRBJ1-1
V: TRBV25-1
size: NA
CDR3: CASPKAFF
DNA: TGTGCCAGCCCGAAGGCTTTCTTT

D: TRBD1
J: TRBJ1-2
V: TRBV18
size: few
CDR3: CASSPPGQGPNYGYTF
DNA: TGTGCCAGCTCACCTCCCGGACAGGGACCTAACTATGGCTACACCTTC

D: TRBD2
J: TRBJ2-1
V: TRBV4-3
size: NA
CDR3: CASSQVGPGTSSYNEQFF
DNA: TGCGCCAGCAGCCAAGTTGGCCCCGGGACTAGCTCCTACAATGAGCAGTTCTTC

D: NA
J: TRBJ1-2
V: TRBV7-8
size: NA
CDR3: CASRISNRGERGYTF
DNA: TGTGCCAGCAGAATATCTAATCGGGGGGAGAGGGGCTACACCTTC

D: NA
J: TRBJ2-1
V: TRBV15
size: NA
CDR3: CATSRSRGSSYNEQFF
DNA: TGTGCCACCAGCAGATCAAGGGGTAGCTCCTACAATGAGCAGTTCTTC

D: TRBD1
J: TRBJ2-7
V: TRBV5-1
size: once
CDR3: CASSFAQGTYEQYF
DNA: TGCGCCAGCAGCTTCGCACAGGGGACCTACGAGCAGTACTTC

D: NA
J: TRBJ2-1
V: TRBV9
size: NA
CDR3: CASSVSEQFF
DNA: TGTGCCAGCAGCGTAAGTGAGCAGTTCTTC

D: TRBD2
J: TRBJ2-1
V: TRBV12-3/TRBV12-4
size: NA
CDR3: CASSAGGRRVQFF
DNA: TGTGCCAGCAGCGCGGGGGGGCGAAGGGTGCAGTTCTTC

D: NA
J: TRBJ2-1
V: TRBV30
size: NA
CDR3: CAWGGIAYNEQFF
DNA: TGTGCCTGGGGAGGAATCGCCTACAATGAGCAGTTCTTC

D: NA
J: TRBJ1-1
V: TRBV6-5
size: NA
CDR3: CASSTRGGQTEAFF
DNA: TGTGCCAGCAGTACCCGGGGGGGGCAAACTGAAGCTTTCTTT

D: NA
J: TRBJ2-1
V: TRBV4-3
size: NA
CDR3: CASSQDGRGGPRHEQFF
DNA: TGCGCCAGCAGCCAAGACGGAAGGGGAGGACCTCGCCATGAGCAGTTCTTC

D: TRBD1
J: TRBJ1-6
V: TRBV10-3
size: NA
CDR3: CAISPQTGEASPLHF
DNA: TGTGCCATCAGCCCACAGACAGGGGAAGCTTCACCCCTCCACTTT

D: TRBD1
J: TRBJ1-1
V: TRBV7-2
size: few
CDR3: CASSPRTGGNTEAFF
DNA: TGTGCCAGCAGCCCACGTACAGGGGGGAACACTGAAGCTTTCTTT

D: NA
J: TRBJ2-7
V: TRBV4-3
size: few
CDR3: CASSQELGEAEQYF
DNA: TGCGCCAGCAGCCAAGAACTAGGAGAGGCCGAGCAGTACTTC

D: NA
J: TRBJ2-3
V: TRBV24-1
size: NA
CDR3: CATSGAGSTDTQYF
DNA: TGTGCCACCAGTGGTGCAGGGAGCACAGATACGCAGTATTTT

D: NA
J: TRBJ2-3
V: TRBV7-2
size: NA
CDR3: CASSLVWGTDTQYF
DNA: TGTGCCAGCAGCTTAGTATGGGGCACAGATACGCAGTATTTT